This T cell receptor beta chain was captured in a study of cytomegalovirus exposure and HLA in healthy donors. Study-wide points: The only immune exposure information that was available was CMV serostatus. Several of the most significant clusters were apparently associated with common viral pathogens in a later analysis.

V was pared by 6 bases and J by 1 base, with 7 bases of the junction left unmatched. The CDR3 is 15 residues long. The germline gives CDR1 SNHLY, CDR2 FYNNEI. Regarding this clone: Antigen: not known.

PCR amplification relied on 60 Vbeta primers (plus 13 Jbeta primers). Source study methods: Later analysis identified tens of millions of unique TCR beta chains, about 11 million shared. Sequenced by immunoSEQ multiplex PCR; TCRdb stores in-frame clones only, minus some. V and J calls and clone size are those listed in that table; D and trimming were worked out from the DNA. The profile covers 150,000 to 250,000 clones, with 70% to 85% appearing a single time and 4.4% taken by the ten largest. The sequencing input was PBMCs. The genes are TRBV2 and TRBJ2-7; 9 nucleotides line up with TRBD2. The sequence came from a woman aged 25-40 years in good health and CMV-seropositive. The CDR3 spells CASRSRSGGSYEQYF. CDR3 bases: TGTGCCAGCAGGTCTAGAAGCGGGGGGTCCTACGAGCAGTACTTC. Full variable domain (missing parts from reference TRBV2 and TRBJ2-7): EPEVTQTPSHQVTQMGQEVILRCVPISNHLYFYWYRQILGQKVEFLVSFYNNEISEKSEIFDDQFSVERPDGSNFTLKIRSTKLEDSAMYFCASRSRSGGSYEQYFGPGTRLTVT.